Listed here is a single T cell receptor (beta chain). Antigen: not known. The data originate from a study of cytomegalovirus exposure and HLA in healthy donors. Study conclusions and caveats: As a later analysis showed, a missense DCLRE1C variant was linked to trimming of TCR beta V- and J-genes.

V lost 4 bases and J lost 5, with 16 bases in between. CDR3 length equals 14 residues. Germline CDR1 reads SQVTM; CDR2 reads ANQGSEA. The PCR employed 60 Vbeta primers together with 13 Jbeta primers. The method was immunoSEQ multiplex PCR; TCRdb's version includes in-frame clones alone and lacks a portion of them. The sample gives 95,000 to 150,000 clones, more than 70% of which show up once; approximately 0.22% is in the top ten. Donors sampled were nominally healthy, though unrecorded immune exposures were likely. This chain uses TRBV29-1 with TRBJ2-3; maybe TRBD1 (7 bases). The source of this sequence is a middle-aged man in good health and CMV-seronegative. The sequenced material came from PBMCs. The CDR3: CSVVGQGGEDTQYF. The CDR3 nucleotides are TGCAGCGTTGTCGGTCAGGGGGGAGAAGATACGCAGTATTTT.